This T cell receptor beta chain originates from a study of blood T cells in healthy people across ages. Germline V CDR1 and CDR2: SQVTM, ANQGSEA. The CDR3 contains 14 residues. PCR was performed a second time for 7 to 11 cycles using a sample-barcoded 5' primer and a J-beta primer mix. Through a template-switch adaptor with 12 random nucleotides, each cDNA molecule received a tag. TCRdb redid the calling of the 5' RACE reads with MiXCR, one entry per CDR3 protein. The sample holds some 1.5 million distinct CDR3 sequences, 28% seen once. This TCR came from a woman aged 25 to 39 in good health. This chain uses TRBV29-1 with TRBJ2-7, with D perhaps assigned TRBD1 or TRBD2 (6 bases each). The J call is uncertain, as TRBJ2-5 better fits the DNA end. The sample comprised blood. The CDR3 is CSVGRGGLGETQYF. The CDR3 region has the DNA TGCAGCGTTGGACGAGGGGGGTTGGGAGAGACCCAGTACTTC.